This entry lists 17 T cell receptor beta chains sequenced from one sample in a study of identifying expanded T cells in peripheral blood. The data were produced by immunoSEQ multiplex PCR, yet TCRdb's version contains in-frame clones alone and is incomplete. The table includes some 78,000 clones, 80% to 90% detected once. The sequencing sample was made of blood. The receptors shown here come from a person between 18 and 75 years old in good health.

This chain uses TRBV29-1 with TRBJ2-7; 9 bases line up with TRBD2. Looked up from germline, CDR1 is SQVTM and CDR2 is ANQGSEA. The CDR3 extends over 13 amino acids. Unmatched junction bases numbered 4, after V lost 4 bases and J lost 3 bases. The CDR3 reads CSVGGTSNYEQYF. Written as DNA, the CDR3 is TGCAGCGTTGGTGGGACTAGCAACTACGAGCAGTACTTC.

This clone occurred a few times. The chain couples TRBV28 to TRBJ2-7, with TRBD1 matching 8 bases. After removal of 2 bases from V and 3 bases from J, the junction contained 9 bases not matched to a gene. The V gene's germline CDR1 is MDHEN and CDR2 SYDVKM. The CDR3 covers 16 residues. CDR3 nucleotide sequence: TGTGCCAGCAGTTTAATTTTTCAGGACAGGGACTACGAGCAGTACTTC. It encodes CASSLIFQDRDYEQYF. The entire variable domain, with the rest obtained from reference TRBV28 and TRBJ2-7, is as follows: DVKVTQSSRYLVKRTGEKVFLECVQDMDHENMFWYRQDPGLGLRLIYFSYDVKMKEKGDIPEGYSVSREKKERFSLILESASTNQTSMYLCASSLIFQDRDYEQYFGPGTRLTVT.

This sequence joins TRBV7-9 and TRBJ2-2; no clear D gene. The CDR3 has 14 residues. The germline V and J ends were trimmed by 5 bases and 13 bases, with 20 bases remaining between them. Germline V gene data show CDR1 as SEHNR and CDR2 as FQNEAQ (reference sequence). This chain's CDR3 is CASSTTDGPVLLFF. CDR3 in DNA: TGTGCCAGCAGCACCACGGACGGACCGGTCTTGCTGTTTTTT. The whole variable domain, filled in from reference TRBV7-9 and TRBJ2-2, reads DTGVSQNPRHKITKRGQNVTFRCDPISEHNRLYWYRQTLGQGPEFLTYFQNEAQLEKSRLLSDRFSAERPKGSFSTLEIQRTEQGDSAMYLCASSTTDGPVLLFFGEGSRLTVL.

The rearrangement joins TRBV27 to TRBJ1-4, with 7 bases aligning to TRBD1. V lost 5 bases, J lost 7 bases, and 4 bases stayed unmatched. The CDR3 consists of 13 residues. Looked up from germline, CDR1 is MNHEY and CDR2 is SMNVEV (reference sequence). DNA for the CDR3: TGTGCCAGCAGTGTAGGGACAGCTGAAAAACTGTTTTTT. Translating it yields CASSVGTAEKLFF.

The chain uses TRBV7-3 and TRBJ2-1; 13 nucleotides line up with TRBD2. The germline V gene has CDR1 SGHTA and CDR2 FQGTGA. V lost 3 bases and J lost 9; bases outside the gene matches: 5. The CDR3 contains 15 residues. DNA for the CDR3: TGTGCCAGCAGCTTCGGACTAGCGGGAGTCACTGAGCAGTTCTTC. It encodes CASSFGLAGVTEQFF.

V and J are TRBV25-1 and TRBJ2-7, with TRBD2 matching 9 bases. This CDR3 spans 15 amino acids. The junction had 7 bases not matched to a gene; V was cut back by 3 bases and J by 4 bases. Germline V gives CDR1 MGHDK, CDR2 SYGVNS. The CDR3 region has the DNA TGTGCCAGCAGTGACTCAATAGCGGGAGTTTACGAGCAGTACTTC. It specifies CASSDSIAGVYEQYF.

The rearrangement links TRBV11-3 to TRBJ2-3, with 12 nucleotides matching TRBD2. The CDR3 has 15 residues. Germline V gene data show CDR1 as SGHNT and CDR2 as YENEEA. The ends lost 5 bases at V and 5 bases at J; junction bases unmatched: 5. The CDR3: CASSPSGLAGDTQYF. CDR3 bases: TGTGCCAGCAGCCCATCGGGACTAGCGGGAGATACGCAGTATTTT. The full variable domain, in which reference TRBV11-3 and TRBJ2-3 provide the parts outside the CDR3, is EAGVVQSPRYKIIEKKQPVAFWCNPISGHNTLYWYLQNLGQGPELLIRYENEEAVDDSQLPKDRFSAERLKGVDSTLKIQPAELGDSAVYLCASSPSGLAGDTQYFGPGTRLTVL.

This chain links TRBV6-6 with TRBJ1-1; D remains unclear. Germline V gene lookup returns CDR1 MNHNY and CDR2 SVGAGI (reference sequence). V was trimmed by 4 bases and J by 2 bases, leaving 11 bases between them. This CDR3 comprises 14 residues. CDR3 in amino acids: CASSSEGPNTEAFF. Here the CDR3 DNA reads TGTGCCAGCAGTTCTGAGGGCCCCAACACTGAAGCTTTCTTT.

The rearrangement uses TRBV2 and TRBJ2-5; TRBD1 aligns across 8 bases. The trim removed 4 bases at V and 4 bases at J, leaving 2 bases unmatched. The germline V gene encodes CDR1 SNHLY and CDR2 FYNNEI. The CDR3 extends over 13 amino acids. The CDR3 region has the DNA TGTGCCAGCAGTGGAGACAGGGGAGAGACCCAGTACTTC. Translation gives CASSGDRGETQYF.

This clone is judged medium-sized. CDR3 nucleotide sequence: TGTGCCAGTAGTATCGCTAGCAACAATGAGCAGTTCTTC. It specifies CASSIASNNEQFF. The chain is built from TRBV19 and TRBJ2-1, with D possibly matching TRBD2 (5 bases). In germline, CDR1 is LNHDA, CDR2 SQIVND (reference sequence). The CDR3 has 13 amino acids. The ends were cut back, 3 bases at V and 5 bases at J, with 8 bases in the middle.

The V and J genes are TRBV7-4 and TRBJ2-4; D uncertain. There are 15 residues in the CDR3. V lost 1 base and J 8 bases, leaving 15 bases between the germline ends. The germline gives CDR1 SGHVT, CDR2 SQSDAQ. The CDR3 coding sequence is TGTGCCAGCAGCTTAGTTGGCCTCAACCCAGACATTCAGTACTTC. It encodes CASSLVGLNPDIQYF.

The chain combines TRBV9 with TRBJ2-2; maybe TRBD2 (7 bases). Trimming left V 0 bases short and J 0 bases short, with 12 bases between. CDR3 size: 17 residues. The germline CDR1 and CDR2 sequences are SGDLS and YYNGEE. Written as DNA, the CDR3 is TGTGCCAGCAGCGTAGGTAGGGGGAGGGCGAACACCGGGGAGCTGTTTTTT. Its protein product is CASSVGRGRANTGELFF.

The V and J genes are TRBV15 and TRBJ2-7; 9 nucleotides match TRBD1. Losses at the gene ends were 5 bases for V and 3 bases for J; bases not matched to a gene: 8. This CDR3 is built from 15 residues. CDR1 and CDR2 from the germline V gene are LNHNV and YYDKDF (reference sequence). CDR3 DNA sequence: TGTGCCACCAGCGTTCCGGGACAGGGTGGCTACGAGCAGTACTTC. This translates into CATSVPGQGGYEQYF.

The V call is TRBV6-4, the J call TRBJ2-3; TRBD1 might be the D (6 bases). The germline CDR1 and CDR2 sequences are MRHNA and SNTAGT. The ends were cut back, 6 bases at V and 3 bases at J, with 13 bases in the middle. The CDR3 has 14 amino acids. The CDR3: CASSGQPGTDTQYF. The CDR3 DNA reads as TGTGCCAGCAGCGGACAGCCTGGGACAGATACGCAGTATTTT.

The rearrangement uses TRBV7-2 and TRBJ2-7; D ambiguous. V gave up 5 bases and J gave up 2 bases, with 13 bases separating them. The CDR3 length is 14 residues. Germline assignment: CDR1 SGHTA and CDR2 FQGNSA. The CDR3 is CASSPRVNTYEQYF. In nucleotides, the CDR3 is TGTGCCAGCAGCCCCCGGGTAAACACCTACGAGCAGTACTTC.

The chain couples TRBV10-3 to TRBJ2-3, with TRBD2 identical over 10 bases. Germline lookup yields CDR1 ENHRY and CDR2 SYGVKD. After removal of 5 bases from V and 5 bases from J, the junction contained 4 bases not matched to a gene. This CDR3 has 14 amino acids. CDR3 nucleotides: TGTGCCATCAGTACTAGCGGGACGGTAGATACGCAGTATTTT. This sequence encodes CAISTSGTVDTQYF.

The gene calls are TRBV4-1 and TRBJ1-5; tentatively, D is TRBD1 (6 bases). The V gene's germline CDR1 is MGHRA and CDR2 YSYEKL. This CDR3 is built from 16 residues. V was pared by 0 bases and J by 3 bases, with 12 bases between. The CDR3 region is CASSQDPGTPNQPQHF. The CDR3 DNA sequence: TGCGCCAGCAGCCAAGATCCCGGGACACCCAATCAGCCCCAGCATTTT.